Shown below are 19 T cell receptor beta chains from a single sample sequenced in a study of cytomegalovirus exposure and HLA in healthy donors. Use of 60 Vbeta and 13 Jbeta primers characterized the PCR. Profiling relied on immunoSEQ multiplex PCR, and the TCRdb table lists in-frame clones only, not all of them. The repertoire holds about 140,000 clones, about four fifths seen once, with approximately 4.8% in the top ten. Specimen: PBMCs. The receptors derive from a man aged 25 to 40 in good health.

The chain couples TRBV6-1 to TRBJ1-4, with 7 bases that match TRBD1. CDR1 is MNHNS, CDR2 SASEGT, per germline. The CDR3 contains 12 residues. V dropped 10 bases and J dropped 7; count of bases not matched to a gene: 6. The CDR3, as DNA: TGTGCCACGACCACAGGGGCTGAAAAACTGTTTTTT. Translating it yields CATTTGAEKLFF.

In its sample, this clone was seen a few times. The V and J genes are TRBV4-1 and TRBJ1-2, with a tentative D call TRBD1 (6 bases). Looked up from germline, CDR1 is MGHRA and CDR2 is YSYEKL. The CDR3 has 15 amino acids. Trimming stripped 0 bases from V and 2 bases from J, with 10 bases between. The CDR3 region has the DNA TGCGCCAGCAGCCAAGAACCAGGACAGAACTATGGCTACACCTTC. This translates into CASSQEPGQNYGYTF.

This chain joins TRBV5-4 and TRBJ1-5; D call uncertain. There are 16 residues in the CDR3. Germline V gene sequence: CDR1 SGHNT, CDR2 YYREEE (reference sequence). V was clipped by 1 base and J by 2 bases, with 13 bases between them. The CDR3 coding sequence is TGTGCCAGCAGCTTGTATTCCGGTAGTGGCAATCAGCCCCAGCATTTT. It specifies CASSLYSGSGNQPQHF.

The V call is TRBV5-1, the J call TRBJ2-1; 10 bases align to TRBD2. J lost 7 bases, V lost 0 bases, and 4 bases had no gene match. The CDR3 length is 15 residues. Looked up from germline, CDR1 is SGHRS and CDR2 is YFSETQ. CDR3 bases: TGCGCCAGCAGCTTGGTAACTAGCGGGAAAAATGAGCAGTTCTTC. Translation: CASSLVTSGKNEQFF. The whole variable domain, filled in from reference TRBV5-1 and TRBJ2-1, reads KAGVTQTPRYLIKTRGQQVTLSCSPISGHRSVSWYQQTPGQGLQFLFEYFSETQRNKGNFPGRFSGRQFSNSRSEMNVSTLELGDSALYLCASSLVTSGKNEQFFGPGTRLTVL.

This sequence joins TRBV6-1 and TRBJ2-7; D is uncertain. Germline loops: CDR1 MNHNS, CDR2 SASEGT. V was cut by 3 bases and J by 2 bases, with 14 bases left in between. The CDR3 sequence is 15 residues long. This CDR3 is CASSDRPGSPYEQYF. CDR3 sequence (DNA): TGTGCCAGCAGTGACCGACCCGGGTCCCCCTACGAGCAGTACTTC.

This clone occurred once. The CDR3 DNA reads as TGTGCCAGCAGCACCGGGACTAGCGGGAGTACCTACAATGAGCAGTTCTTC. Translation gives CASSTGTSGSTYNEQFF. This chain uses TRBV9 with TRBJ2-1, with 14 bases lining up with TRBD2. Looked up from germline, CDR1 is SGDLS and CDR2 is YYNGEE. The CDR3 length is 17 residues. The ends lost 4 bases at V and 2 bases at J; junction bases unmatched: 5. The full variable domain, its missing parts supplied by reference TRBV9 and TRBJ2-1, is DSGVTQTPKHLITATGQRVTLRCSPRSGDLSVYWYQQSLDQGLQFLIQYYNGEERAKGNILERFSAQQFPDLHSELNLSSLELGDSALYFCASSTGTSGSTYNEQFFGPGTRLTVL.

V usage is TRBV5-6 and J usage is TRBJ2-2, with 13 positions matching TRBD2. J lost 6 bases, V lost 3 bases, and 11 bases had no gene match. There are 18 residues in the CDR3. Germline CDR1 SGHDT, CDR2 YYEEEE. CDR3 sequence: CASSSPLGLAGVSGELFF. The CDR3 nucleotides read TGTGCCAGCAGCTCGCCCCTAGGACTAGCGGGAGTTTCCGGGGAGCTGTTTTTT.

The DNA for the CDR3 is TGTGCCAGCACCCGGGGAAGCGGGAACACCGGGGAGCTGTTTTTT. Translated, it gives CASTRGSGNTGELFF. The chain uses TRBV5-8 and TRBJ2-2; maybe TRBD2 (5 bases). Deletions cut 6 bases from V and 1 base from J, with 13 bases between. From germline, CDR1 is SGHTS and CDR2 YDEGEE. This CDR3 is 15 amino acids long.

This chain uses TRBV9 with TRBJ2-1; maybe TRBD1 (5 bases). The CDR3 runs to 14 residues. V gave up 0 bases and J gave up 8 bases, with 12 bases separating them. CDR1 and CDR2 from the germline V gene are SGDLS and YYNGEE. CDR3 DNA sequence: TGTGCCAGCAGCGTAGGAGGCAGGGTTGATGAGCAGTTCTTC. It is translated as CASSVGGRVDEQFF.

The rearrangement joins TRBV5-1 to TRBJ1-4; D gene unclear. The germline V and J ends were trimmed by 4 bases and 0 bases, with 10 bases remaining between them. CDR3 length: 15 amino acids. Germline CDR1 is SGHRS and CDR2 is YFSETQ. In DNA, the CDR3 is TGCGCCAGCAGCCCTGTCCCAGCAACTAATGAAAAACTGTTTTTT. Protein: CASSPVPATNEKLFF.

The chain has TRBV7-3 and TRBJ2-7; no firm D call. V gave up 0 bases and J gave up 6 bases, with 9 bases separating them. The CDR3 is 13 amino acids. Germline CDR1 reads SGHTA; CDR2 reads FQGTGA. CDR3 sequence: CASSLTSPSEQYF. The CDR3 region has the DNA TGTGCCAGCAGCTTAACCTCCCCGAGCGAGCAGTACTTC.

The chain is built from TRBV29-1 and TRBJ1-1; D not resolved. Per germline, CDR1 SQVTM and CDR2 ANQGSEA. The CDR3 contains 11 residues. Trimming took off 7 bases at V and 5 bases at J, with 11 bases between the two ends. The CDR3 spells CSAGDGTEAFF. The CDR3 nucleotides read TGCAGCGCGGGTGACGGGACTGAAGCTTTCTTT.

The V gene is TRBV7-6, the J gene TRBJ2-7; maybe TRBD2 (5 bases). The CDR3 totals 15 residues. CDR1 is SGHVS, CDR2 FNYEAQ, per germline. The V and J ends lost 5 bases and 7 bases respectively, with 21 bases between them. For the CDR3, the DNA is TGTGCCAGCAGCATCTCCCCAGCGGCCACGCAAGAGCAGTACTTC. Its protein product is CASSISPAATQEQYF.

This chain uses TRBV6-1 with TRBJ1-1; D is unresolved. The length of the CDR3 is 13 residues. Trimming shortened V by 8 bases and J by 0 bases, and 10 bases separated the two germline ends. Germline V CDR1 and CDR2: MNHNS, SASEGT. The CDR3 sequence: CASHFRLNTEAFF. CDR3 nucleotides: TGTGCCAGCCACTTTCGGTTGAACACTGAAGCTTTCTTT.

The chain employs TRBV19 and TRBJ1-4, with 7 bases fitting TRBD1. CDR1 is LNHDA, CDR2 SQIVND, per germline (reference sequence). This CDR3 is 14 amino acids long. V was clipped by 5 bases and J by 5 bases; unmatched bases: 5. CDR3 nucleotides: TGTGCCAGTAGTGAGGACAGGAGAAATGAAAAACTGTTTTTT. Encoded protein: CASSEDRRNEKLFF.

The gene calls are TRBV7-7 and TRBJ2-1, with 10 bases fitting TRBD2. J gave up 6 bases and V 0 bases, and 2 bases lay outside the gene matches. The CDR3 is 15 amino acids. The germline V gene encodes CDR1 SSHAT and CDR2 FNYEAQ (reference sequence). CDR3 residues: CASSLAAGGVNEQFF. CDR3 in DNA: TGTGCCAGCAGCTTAGCAGCGGGAGGGGTCAATGAGCAGTTCTTC.

V usage is TRBV6-6 and J usage is TRBJ2-7; TRBD1 matches 8 bases. Germline loops: CDR1 MNHNY, CDR2 SVGAGI (reference sequence). The J segment lost 6 bases and the V segment lost 5 bases, leaving 12 bases of the junction unmatched. This CDR3 contains 15 residues. CDR3 nucleotides: TGTGCCAGCAGTCTGCAGGGGGCGTTACGTAGCGAGCAGTACTTC. This gives the protein CASSLQGALRSEQYF.

This chain uses TRBV30 with TRBJ2-7, with 9 bases aligning to TRBD2. J lost 2 bases, V lost 3 bases, and 5 bases had no gene match. The CDR3 length is 14 residues. Germline CDR1 GTSNPN, CDR2 SVGIG (reference sequence). Written as DNA, the CDR3 is TGTGCCTGGAGGACTAGCGGAGGAACCTACGAGCAGTACTTC. Translating gives CAWRTSGGTYEQYF.

This rearrangement joins TRBV7-3 to TRBJ2-1; 9 bases fit TRBD2. Per germline, CDR1 SGHTA and CDR2 FQGTGA. The length of the CDR3 is 14 residues. V gave up 5 bases and J gave up 7 bases; unmatched junction bases: 6. This chain's CDR3 is CASSQGLAGNEQFF. The CDR3 DNA sequence: TGTGCCAGCAGCCAGGGACTAGCTGGGAATGAGCAGTTCTTC.